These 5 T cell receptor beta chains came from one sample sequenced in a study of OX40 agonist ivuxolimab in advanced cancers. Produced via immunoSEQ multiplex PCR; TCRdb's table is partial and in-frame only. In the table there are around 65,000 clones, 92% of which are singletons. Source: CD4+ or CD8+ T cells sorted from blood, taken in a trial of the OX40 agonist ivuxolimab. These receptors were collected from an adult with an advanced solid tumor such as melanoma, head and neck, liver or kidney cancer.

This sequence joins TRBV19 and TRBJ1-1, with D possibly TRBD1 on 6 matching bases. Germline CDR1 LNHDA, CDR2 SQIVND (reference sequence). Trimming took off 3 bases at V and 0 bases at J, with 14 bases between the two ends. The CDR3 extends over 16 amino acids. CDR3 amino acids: CASSIYRDQVNTEAFF. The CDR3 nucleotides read TGTGCCAGTAGTATCTACAGGGACCAGGTGAACACTGAAGCTTTCTTT.

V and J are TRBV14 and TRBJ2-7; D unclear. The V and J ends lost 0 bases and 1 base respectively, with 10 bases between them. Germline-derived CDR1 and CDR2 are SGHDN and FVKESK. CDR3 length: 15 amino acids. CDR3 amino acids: CASSQDMRKSYEQYF. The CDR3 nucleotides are TGTGCCAGCAGCCAAGATATGCGCAAATCCTACGAGCAGTACTTC.

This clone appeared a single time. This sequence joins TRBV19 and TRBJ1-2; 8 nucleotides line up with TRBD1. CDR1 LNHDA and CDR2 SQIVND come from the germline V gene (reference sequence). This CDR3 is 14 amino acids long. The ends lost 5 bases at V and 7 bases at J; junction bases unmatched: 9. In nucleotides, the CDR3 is TGTGCCAGTAGTCTAGTGACAGGGGAGGCTGGCTACACCTTC. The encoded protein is CASSLVTGEAGYTF.

CDR3 sequence: CASTTKFDVGAFF. The CDR3 DNA sequence: TGTGCCAGCACCACTAAATTCGACGTCGGAGCTTTCTTT. The chain couples TRBV6-5 to TRBJ1-1; unclear D gene. The CDR3 length is 13 residues. Trimming removed 7 bases from V and 10 bases from J, with 19 bases in between. The germline CDR1 and CDR2 sequences are MNHEY and SVGAGI.

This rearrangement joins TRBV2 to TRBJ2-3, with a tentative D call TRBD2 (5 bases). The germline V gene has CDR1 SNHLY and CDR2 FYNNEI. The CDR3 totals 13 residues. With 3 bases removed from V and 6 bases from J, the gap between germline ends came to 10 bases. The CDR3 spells CASSDPGIDTQYF. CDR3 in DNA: TGTGCCAGCAGTGATCCCGGGATCGATACGCAGTATTTT.